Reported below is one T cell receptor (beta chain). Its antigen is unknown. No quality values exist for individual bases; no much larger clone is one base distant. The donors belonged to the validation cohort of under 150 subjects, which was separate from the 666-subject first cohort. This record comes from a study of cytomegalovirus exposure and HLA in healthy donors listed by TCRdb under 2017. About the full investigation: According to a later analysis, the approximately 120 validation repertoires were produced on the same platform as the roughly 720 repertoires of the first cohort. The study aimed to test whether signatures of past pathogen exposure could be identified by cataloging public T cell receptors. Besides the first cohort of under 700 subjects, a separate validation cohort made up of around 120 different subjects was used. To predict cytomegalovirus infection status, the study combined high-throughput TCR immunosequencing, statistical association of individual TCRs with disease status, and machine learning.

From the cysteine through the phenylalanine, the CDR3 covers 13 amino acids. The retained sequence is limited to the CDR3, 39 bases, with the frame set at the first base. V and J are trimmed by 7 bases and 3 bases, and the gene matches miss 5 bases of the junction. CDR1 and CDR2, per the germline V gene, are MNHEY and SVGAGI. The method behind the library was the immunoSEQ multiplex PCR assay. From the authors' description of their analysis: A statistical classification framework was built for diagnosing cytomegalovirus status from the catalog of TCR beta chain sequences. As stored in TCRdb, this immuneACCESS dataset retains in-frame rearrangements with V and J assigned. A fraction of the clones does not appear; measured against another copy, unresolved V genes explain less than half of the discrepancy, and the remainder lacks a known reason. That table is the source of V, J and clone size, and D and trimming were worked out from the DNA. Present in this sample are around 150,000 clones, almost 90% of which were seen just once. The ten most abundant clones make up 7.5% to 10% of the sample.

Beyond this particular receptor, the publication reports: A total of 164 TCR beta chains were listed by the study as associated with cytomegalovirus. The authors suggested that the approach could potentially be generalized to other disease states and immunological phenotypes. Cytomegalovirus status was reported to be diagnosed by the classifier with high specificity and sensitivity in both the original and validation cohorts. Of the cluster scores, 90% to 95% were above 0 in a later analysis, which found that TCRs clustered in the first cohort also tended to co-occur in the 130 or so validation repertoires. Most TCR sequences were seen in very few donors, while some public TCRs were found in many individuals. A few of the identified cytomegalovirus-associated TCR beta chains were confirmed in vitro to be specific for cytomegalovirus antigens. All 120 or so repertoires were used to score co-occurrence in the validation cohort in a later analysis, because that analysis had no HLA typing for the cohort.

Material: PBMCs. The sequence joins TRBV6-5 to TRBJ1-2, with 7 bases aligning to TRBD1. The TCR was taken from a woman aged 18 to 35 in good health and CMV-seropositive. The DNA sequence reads TGTGCCAGCAACTCCGGGACAGACTATGGCTACACCTTC. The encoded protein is CASNSGTDYGYTF.